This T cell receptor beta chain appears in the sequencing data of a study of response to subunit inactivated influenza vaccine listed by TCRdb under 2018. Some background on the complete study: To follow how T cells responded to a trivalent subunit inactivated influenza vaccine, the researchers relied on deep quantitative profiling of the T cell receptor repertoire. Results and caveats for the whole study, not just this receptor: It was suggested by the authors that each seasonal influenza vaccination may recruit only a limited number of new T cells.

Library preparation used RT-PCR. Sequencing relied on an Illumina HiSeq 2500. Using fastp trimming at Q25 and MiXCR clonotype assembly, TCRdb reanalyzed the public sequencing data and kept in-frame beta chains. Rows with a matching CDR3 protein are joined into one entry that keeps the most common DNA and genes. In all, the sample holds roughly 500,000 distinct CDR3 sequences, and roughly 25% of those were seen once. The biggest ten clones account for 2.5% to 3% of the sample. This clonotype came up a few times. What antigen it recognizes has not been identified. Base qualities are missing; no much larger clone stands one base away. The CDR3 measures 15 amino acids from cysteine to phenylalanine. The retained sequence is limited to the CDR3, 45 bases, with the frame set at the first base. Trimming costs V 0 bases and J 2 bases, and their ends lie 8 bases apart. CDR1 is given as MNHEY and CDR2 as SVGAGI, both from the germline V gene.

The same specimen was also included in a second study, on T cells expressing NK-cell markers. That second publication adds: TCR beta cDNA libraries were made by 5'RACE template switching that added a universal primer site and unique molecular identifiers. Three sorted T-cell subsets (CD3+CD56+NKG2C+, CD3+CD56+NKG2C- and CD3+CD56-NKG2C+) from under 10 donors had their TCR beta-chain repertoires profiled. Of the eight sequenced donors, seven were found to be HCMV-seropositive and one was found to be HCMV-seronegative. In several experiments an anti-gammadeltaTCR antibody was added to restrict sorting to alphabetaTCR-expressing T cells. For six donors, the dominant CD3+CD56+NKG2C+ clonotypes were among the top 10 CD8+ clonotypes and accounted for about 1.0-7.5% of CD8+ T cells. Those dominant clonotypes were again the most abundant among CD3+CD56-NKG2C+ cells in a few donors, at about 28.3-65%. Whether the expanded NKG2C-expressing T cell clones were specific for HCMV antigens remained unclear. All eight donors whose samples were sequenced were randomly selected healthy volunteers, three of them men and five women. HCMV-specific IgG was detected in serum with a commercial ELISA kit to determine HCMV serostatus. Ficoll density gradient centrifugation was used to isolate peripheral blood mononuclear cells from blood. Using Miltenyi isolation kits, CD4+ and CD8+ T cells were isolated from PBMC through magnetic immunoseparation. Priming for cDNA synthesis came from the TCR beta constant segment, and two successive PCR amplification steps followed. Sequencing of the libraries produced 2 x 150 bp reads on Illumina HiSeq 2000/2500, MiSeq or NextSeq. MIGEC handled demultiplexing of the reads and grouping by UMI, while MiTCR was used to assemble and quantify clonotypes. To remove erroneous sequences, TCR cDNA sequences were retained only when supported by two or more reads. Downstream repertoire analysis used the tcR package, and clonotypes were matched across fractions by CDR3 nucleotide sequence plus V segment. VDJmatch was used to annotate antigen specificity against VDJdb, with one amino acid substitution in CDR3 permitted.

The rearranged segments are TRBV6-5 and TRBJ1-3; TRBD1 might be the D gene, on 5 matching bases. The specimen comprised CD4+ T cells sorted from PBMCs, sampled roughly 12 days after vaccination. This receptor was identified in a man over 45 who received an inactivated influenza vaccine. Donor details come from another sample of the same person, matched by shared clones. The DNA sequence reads TGTGCCAGCAGTTACTCGAGGGGAACTGGAAACACCATATATTTT. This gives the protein CASSYSRGTGNTIYF.